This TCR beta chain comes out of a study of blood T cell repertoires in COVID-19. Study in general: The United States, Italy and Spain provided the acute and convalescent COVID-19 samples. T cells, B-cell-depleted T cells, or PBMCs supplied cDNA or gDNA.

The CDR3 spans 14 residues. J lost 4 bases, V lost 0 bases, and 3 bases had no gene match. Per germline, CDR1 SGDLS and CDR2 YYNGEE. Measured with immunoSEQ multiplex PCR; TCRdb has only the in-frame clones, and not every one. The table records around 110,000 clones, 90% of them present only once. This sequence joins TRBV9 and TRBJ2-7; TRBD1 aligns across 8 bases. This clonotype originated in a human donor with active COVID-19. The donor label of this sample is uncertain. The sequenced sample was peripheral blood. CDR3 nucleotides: TGTGCCAGCAGCGTAGCTGGACAGGGTTACGAGCAGTACTTC. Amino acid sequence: CASSVAGQGYEQYF.